This T cell receptor beta chain was documented in a study of blood T cells in healthy people across ages. Study background: Capturing about one barcoded beta molecule per two T cells was achieved by template switching. Study findings and constraints: Naive CD4+ cell counts and diversity both ran higher in long-lived than in aged donors.

Each individual donor underwent a draw of about 9.1 milliliters of peripheral blood. As to this clonotype: Its matching antigen is unknown.

With a J-beta primer mix and a sample-barcoded 5' primer, a second PCR ran roughly 6 to 12 cycles. A template-switch adaptor containing 12 random nucleotides labeled each cDNA molecule. TCRdb reprocessed the 5' RACE reads via MiXCR and lists one record per CDR3 protein. The sample contains hundreds of thousands of distinct CDR3 sequences, roughly 20% of which appear only once. The source is a man aged 70 or older in good health. Specimen: blood.

CDR3: CSARERLAGKYNEQFF. In DNA form, the CDR3 reads TGCAGTGCTAGAGAAAGACTAGCGGGAAAGTACAATGAGCAGTTCTTC. J is TRBJ2-1 and V is TRBV20-1; 11 bases are shared with TRBD2. V gave up 0 bases and J gave up 4 bases; unmatched junction bases: 5. The germline gives CDR1 DFQATT, CDR2 SNEGSKA (reference sequence). The CDR3 runs 16 residues.